Listed below are T cell receptor beta chains from one sample, sequenced in a study of blood T cell repertoires in COVID-19. Using immunoSEQ multiplex PCR, the repertoire was profiled, and TCRdb retains in-frame clones only, with some absent. Counted here are fewer than 45,000 clones, about 74% occurring once; the ten biggest clones make up 2%. Input material: peripheral blood. These receptors were taken from a man in his sixties with active COVID-19. The CDR3 runs from the conserved cysteine through the conserved F or W. D genes are given only for firm matches. Not every row has a clone size; where given, it reads once, few, many or a size class.

clone size: once
V gene: TRBV7-9
D gene: TRBD1
J gene: TRBJ1-4
CDR3 protein: CASSPTGDGEKLFF
CDR3 DNA: TGTGCCAGCAGCCCTACAGGGGATGGAGAAAAACTGTTTTTT

clone size: few
V gene: TRBV9
D gene: NA
J gene: TRBJ2-1
CDR3 protein: CASSVAAFAGDEQFF
CDR3 DNA: TGTGCCAGCAGCGTAGCCGCCTTCGCGGGCGATGAGCAGTTCTTC

clone size: NA
V gene: TRBV6-5
D gene: NA
J gene: TRBJ2-1
CDR3 protein: CASSYASQSYNEQFF
CDR3 DNA: TGTGCCAGCAGTTACGCCAGTCAATCCTACAATGAGCAGTTCTTC

clone size: once
V gene: TRBV19
D gene: NA
J gene: TRBJ2-3
CDR3 protein: CASSTGIVITDTQYF
CDR3 DNA: TGTGCCAGTAGTACCGGGATTGTGATCACAGATACGCAGTATTTT

clone size: NA
V gene: TRBV30
D gene: TRBD2
J gene: TRBJ2-1
CDR3 protein: CASSPGLAIRSEQFF
CDR3 DNA: TGTGCCTCCTCACCGGGACTAGCGATAAGGAGTGAGCAGTTCTTC

clone size: NA
V gene: TRBV12-3/TRBV12-4
D gene: NA
J gene: TRBJ2-7
CDR3 protein: CASSLPPSEQYF
CDR3 DNA: TGTGCCAGCAGTCTCCCCCCTAGCGAGCAGTACTTC

clone size: once
V gene: TRBV19
D gene: NA
J gene: TRBJ1-1
CDR3 protein: CASSTQGVTEAFF
CDR3 DNA: TGTGCCAGTAGTACACAGGGCGTCACTGAAGCTTTCTTT

clone size: NA
V gene: TRBV30
D gene: TRBD2
J gene: TRBJ2-2
CDR3 protein: CAWSGDYLFTGELFF
CDR3 DNA: TGTGCCTGGAGTGGGGACTATTTATTCACCGGGGAGCTGTTTTTT

clone size: NA
V gene: TRBV6-2/TRBV6-3
D gene: TRBD1
J gene: TRBJ1-1
CDR3 protein: CASSYSDREAFF
CDR3 DNA: TGTGCCAGCAGTTACTCGGACAGGGAAGCTTTCTTT

clone size: few
V gene: TRBV2
D gene: TRBD1
J gene: TRBJ2-2
CDR3 protein: CASRDRPNTGELFF
CDR3 DNA: TGTGCCAGCAGGGACAGGCCGAACACCGGGGAGCTGTTTTTT

clone size: NA
V gene: TRBV28
D gene: NA
J gene: TRBJ2-3
CDR3 protein: CASSTGLGRDTQYF
CDR3 DNA: TGTGCCAGCAGTACCGGACTTGGGAGGGATACGCAGTATTTT

clone size: medium-sized
V gene: TRBV11-2
D gene: TRBD2
J gene: TRBJ2-7
CDR3 protein: CASSSLRGAGGPGEQYF
CDR3 DNA: TGTGCCAGCAGCTCCCTCCGGGGAGCGGGAGGGCCTGGCGAGCAGTACTTC

clone size: once
V gene: TRBV7-2
D gene: NA
J gene: TRBJ2-2
CDR3 protein: CASSLARLATGELFF
CDR3 DNA: TGTGCCAGCAGCTTAGCGAGGCTAGCCACCGGGGAGCTGTTTTTT

clone size: NA
V gene: TRBV4-1
D gene: NA
J gene: TRBJ1-6
CDR3 protein: CASSQESGWGPRDSPLHF
CDR3 DNA: TGCGCCAGCAGCCAAGAAAGTGGGTGGGGGCCGCGAGATTCACCCCTCCACTTT